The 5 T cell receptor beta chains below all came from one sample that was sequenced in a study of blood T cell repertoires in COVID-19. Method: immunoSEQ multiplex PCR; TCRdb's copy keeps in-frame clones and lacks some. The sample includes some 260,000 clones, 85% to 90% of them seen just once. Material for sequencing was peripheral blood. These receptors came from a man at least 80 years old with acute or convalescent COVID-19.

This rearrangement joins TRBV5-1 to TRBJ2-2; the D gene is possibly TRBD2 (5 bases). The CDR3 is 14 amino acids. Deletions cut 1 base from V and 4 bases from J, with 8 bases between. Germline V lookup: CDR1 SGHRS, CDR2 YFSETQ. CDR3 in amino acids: CASSLRETTGELFF. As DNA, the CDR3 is TGCGCCAGCAGCTTGCGGGAAACCACCGGGGAGCTGTTTTTT.

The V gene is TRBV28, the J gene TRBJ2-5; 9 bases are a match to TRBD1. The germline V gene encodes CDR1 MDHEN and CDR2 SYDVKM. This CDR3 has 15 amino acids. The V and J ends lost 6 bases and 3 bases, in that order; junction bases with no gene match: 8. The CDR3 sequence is CASSQTTGGKETQYF. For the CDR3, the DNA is TGTGCCAGCAGCCAAACTACAGGGGGCAAAGAGACCCAGTACTTC.

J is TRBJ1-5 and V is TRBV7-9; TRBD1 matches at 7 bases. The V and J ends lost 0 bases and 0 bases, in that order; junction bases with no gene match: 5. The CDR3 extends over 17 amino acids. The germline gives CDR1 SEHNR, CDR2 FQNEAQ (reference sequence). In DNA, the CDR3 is TGTGCCAGCAGCTTAGCGAGGGGGCAGTATAGCAATCAGCCCCAGCATTTT. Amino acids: CASSLARGQYSNQPQHF.

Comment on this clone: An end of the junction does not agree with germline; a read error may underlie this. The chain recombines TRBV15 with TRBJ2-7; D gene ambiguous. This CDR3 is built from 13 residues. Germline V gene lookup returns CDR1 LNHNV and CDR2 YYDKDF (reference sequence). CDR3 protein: CATSRGKVIERNF. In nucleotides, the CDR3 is TGTGCCACCAGCAGAGGAAAAGTTATCGAGCGAAACTTC.

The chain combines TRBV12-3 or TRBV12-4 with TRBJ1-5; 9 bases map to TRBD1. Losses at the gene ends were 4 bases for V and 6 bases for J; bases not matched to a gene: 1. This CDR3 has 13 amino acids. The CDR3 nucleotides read TGTGCCAGCAGTTGGACAGGGGCTCAGCCCCAGCATTTT. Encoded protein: CASSWTGAQPQHF.